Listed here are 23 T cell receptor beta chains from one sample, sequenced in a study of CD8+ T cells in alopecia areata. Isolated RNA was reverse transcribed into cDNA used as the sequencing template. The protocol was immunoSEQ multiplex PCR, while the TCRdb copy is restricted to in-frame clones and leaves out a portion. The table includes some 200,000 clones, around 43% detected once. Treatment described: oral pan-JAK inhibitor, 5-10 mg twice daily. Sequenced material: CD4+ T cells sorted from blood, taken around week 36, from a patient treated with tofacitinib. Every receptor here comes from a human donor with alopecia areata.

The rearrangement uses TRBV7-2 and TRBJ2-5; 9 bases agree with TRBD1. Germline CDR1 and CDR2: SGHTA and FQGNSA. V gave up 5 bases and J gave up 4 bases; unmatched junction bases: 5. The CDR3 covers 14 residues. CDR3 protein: CASSPTGGRETQYF. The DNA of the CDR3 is TGTGCCAGCAGCCCTACAGGGGGCAGAGAGACCCAGTACTTC.

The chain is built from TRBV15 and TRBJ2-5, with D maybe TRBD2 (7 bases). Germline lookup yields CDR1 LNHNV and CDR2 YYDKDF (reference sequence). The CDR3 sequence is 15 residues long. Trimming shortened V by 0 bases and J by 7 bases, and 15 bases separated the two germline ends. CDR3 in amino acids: CATSRDRGAYGTQYF. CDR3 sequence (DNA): TGTGCCACCAGCAGAGATCGGGGGGCATACGGGACCCAGTACTTC.

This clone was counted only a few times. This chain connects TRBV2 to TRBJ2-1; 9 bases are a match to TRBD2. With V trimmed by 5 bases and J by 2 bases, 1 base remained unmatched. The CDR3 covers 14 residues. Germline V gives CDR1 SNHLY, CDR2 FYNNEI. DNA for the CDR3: TGTGCCAGCAGTAGGACTAGCGCCTACAATGAGCAGTTCTTC. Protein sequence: CASSRTSAYNEQFF.

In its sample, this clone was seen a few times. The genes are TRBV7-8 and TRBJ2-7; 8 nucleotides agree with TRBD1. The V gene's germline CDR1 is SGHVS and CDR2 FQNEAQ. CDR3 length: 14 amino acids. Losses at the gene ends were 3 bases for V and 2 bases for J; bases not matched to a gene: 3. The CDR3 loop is CASSFKTGAYEQYF. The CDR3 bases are TGTGCCAGCAGCTTTAAGACAGGGGCCTACGAGCAGTACTTC.

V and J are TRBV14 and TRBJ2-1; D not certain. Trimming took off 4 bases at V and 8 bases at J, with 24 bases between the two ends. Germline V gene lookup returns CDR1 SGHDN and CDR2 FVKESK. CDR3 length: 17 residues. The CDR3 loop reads CASSRRPPPAKIHEQFF. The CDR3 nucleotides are TGTGCCAGCAGCCGCCGTCCCCCGCCTGCTAAAATCCATGAGCAGTTCTTC. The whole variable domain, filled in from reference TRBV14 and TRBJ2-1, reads EAGVTQFPSHSVIEKGQTVTLRCDPISGHDNLYWYRRVMGKEIKFLLHFVKESKQDESGMPNNRFLAERTGGTYSTLKVQPAELEDSGVYFCASSRRPPPAKIHEQFFGPGTRLTVL.

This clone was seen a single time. The CDR3 sequence: CASGQSNYEQYF. In DNA form, the CDR3 reads TGTGCCAGCGGACAAAGTAACTACGAGCAGTACTTC. The J gene is TRBJ2-7, the V gene TRBV7-9, with D perhaps TRBD1 (5 bases). CDR1 is SEHNR and CDR2 is FQNEAQ in the germline V gene (reference sequence). The CDR3 contains 12 residues. Trimming pared 8 bases from V and 3 bases from J, leaving 11 bases between.

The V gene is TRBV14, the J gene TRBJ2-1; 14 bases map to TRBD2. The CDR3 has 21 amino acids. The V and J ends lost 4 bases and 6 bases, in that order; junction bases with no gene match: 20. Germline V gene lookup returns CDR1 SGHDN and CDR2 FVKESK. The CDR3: CASSLLLMPGLAGVGVNEQFF. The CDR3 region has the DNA TGTGCCAGCAGCCTTCTACTCATGCCGGGACTAGCGGGAGTCGGGGTCAATGAGCAGTTCTTC. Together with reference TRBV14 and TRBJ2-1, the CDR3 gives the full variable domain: EAGVTQFPSHSVIEKGQTVTLRCDPISGHDNLYWYRRVMGKEIKFLLHFVKESKQDESGMPNNRFLAERTGGTYSTLKVQPAELEDSGVYFCASSLLLMPGLAGVGVNEQFFGPGTRLTVL.

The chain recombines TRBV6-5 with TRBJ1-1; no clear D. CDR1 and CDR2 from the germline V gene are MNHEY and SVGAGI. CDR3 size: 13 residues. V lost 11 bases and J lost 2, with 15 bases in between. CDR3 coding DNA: TGTGCCGGAAGGTTCACGCCAAACACTGAAGCTTTCTTT. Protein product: CAGRFTPNTEAFF.

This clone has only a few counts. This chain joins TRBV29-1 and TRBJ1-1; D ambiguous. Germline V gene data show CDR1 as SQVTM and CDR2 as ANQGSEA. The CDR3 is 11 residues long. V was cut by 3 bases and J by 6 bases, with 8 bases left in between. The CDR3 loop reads CSVEFLAEAFF. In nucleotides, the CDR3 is TGCAGCGTTGAGTTTCTGGCTGAAGCTTTCTTT.

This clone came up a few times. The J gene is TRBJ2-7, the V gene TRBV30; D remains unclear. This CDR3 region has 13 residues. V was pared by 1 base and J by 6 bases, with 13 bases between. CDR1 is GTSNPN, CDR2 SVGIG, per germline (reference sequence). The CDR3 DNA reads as TGTGCCTGGAGTGGGCAGGATGGTACCGAGCAGTACTTC. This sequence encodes CAWSGQDGTEQYF.

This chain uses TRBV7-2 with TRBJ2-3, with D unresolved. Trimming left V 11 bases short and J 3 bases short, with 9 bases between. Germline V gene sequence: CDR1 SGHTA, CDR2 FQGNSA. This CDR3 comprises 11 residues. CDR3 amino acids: CAQKRTDTQYF. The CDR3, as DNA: TGTGCCCAAAAACGGACAGATACGCAGTATTTT.

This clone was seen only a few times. The DNA for the CDR3 is TGTGCCAGCAGTCAGGGCTGGGTAGTAGGATATGGCTACACCTTC. It translates to CASSQGWVVGYGYTF. The genes are TRBV6-5 and TRBJ1-2, with D possibly TRBD1 on 5 matching bases. CDR1 MNHEY and CDR2 SVGAGI come from the germline V gene. The CDR3 sequence is 15 residues long. V lost 5 bases to trimming and J lost 5 bases, with 18 bases between them.

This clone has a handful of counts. The CDR3 is CSVEVTTGTSRYNEQFF. The DNA of the CDR3 is TGCAGCGTTGAAGTCACCACCGGGACTAGTAGATACAATGAGCAGTTCTTC. The chain joins TRBV29-1 to TRBJ2-1; 8 nucleotides align to TRBD2. V shed 1 base, J shed 4 bases, and the junction held 12 bases outside the gene matches. The V gene's germline CDR1 is SQVTM and CDR2 ANQGSEA. CDR3 length: 17 residues.

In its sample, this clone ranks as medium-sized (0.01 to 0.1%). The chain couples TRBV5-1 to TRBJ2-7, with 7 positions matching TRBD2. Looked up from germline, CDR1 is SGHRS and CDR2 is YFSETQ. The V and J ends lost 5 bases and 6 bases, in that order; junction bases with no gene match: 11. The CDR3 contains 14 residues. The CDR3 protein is CASSTELASTEQYF. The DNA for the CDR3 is TGCGCCAGCAGTACCGAACTAGCGTCTACCGAGCAGTACTTC.

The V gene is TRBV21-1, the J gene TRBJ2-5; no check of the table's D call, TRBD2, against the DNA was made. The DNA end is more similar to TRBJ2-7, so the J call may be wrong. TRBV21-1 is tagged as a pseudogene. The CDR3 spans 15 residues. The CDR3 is CASSPSGGYSYEQYF. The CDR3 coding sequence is TGTGCCAGCAGCCCATCCGGGGGTTATTCCTACGAGCAGTACTTC.

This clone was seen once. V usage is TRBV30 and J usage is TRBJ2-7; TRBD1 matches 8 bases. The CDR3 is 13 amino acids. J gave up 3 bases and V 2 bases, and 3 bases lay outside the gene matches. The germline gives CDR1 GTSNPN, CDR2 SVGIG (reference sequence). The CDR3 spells CAWSIRGLYEQYF. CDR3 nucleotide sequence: TGTGCCTGGAGTATCAGGGGGCTCTACGAGCAGTACTTC.

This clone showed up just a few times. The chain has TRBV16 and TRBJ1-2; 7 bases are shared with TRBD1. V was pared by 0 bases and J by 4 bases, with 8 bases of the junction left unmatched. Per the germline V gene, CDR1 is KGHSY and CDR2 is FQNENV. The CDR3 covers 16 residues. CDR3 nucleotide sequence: TGTGCCAGCAGCCAATCTATGAGGGGGCTCGGCTATGGCTACACCTTC. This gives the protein CASSQSMRGLGYGYTF.

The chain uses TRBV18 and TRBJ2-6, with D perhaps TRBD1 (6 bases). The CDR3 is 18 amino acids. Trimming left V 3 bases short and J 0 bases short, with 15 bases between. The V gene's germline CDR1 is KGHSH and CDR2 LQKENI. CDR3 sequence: CASSPTRQAGSGANVLTF. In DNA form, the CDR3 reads TGTGCCAGCTCACCGACCAGACAGGCCGGCTCTGGGGCCAACGTCCTGACTTTC.

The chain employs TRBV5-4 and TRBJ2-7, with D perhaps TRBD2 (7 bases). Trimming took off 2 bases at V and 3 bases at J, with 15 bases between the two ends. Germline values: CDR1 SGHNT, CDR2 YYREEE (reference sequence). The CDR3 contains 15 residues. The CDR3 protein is CASSLLGGPNYEQYF. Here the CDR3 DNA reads TGTGCCAGCAGCTTATTGGGGGGGCCAAACTACGAGCAGTACTTC.

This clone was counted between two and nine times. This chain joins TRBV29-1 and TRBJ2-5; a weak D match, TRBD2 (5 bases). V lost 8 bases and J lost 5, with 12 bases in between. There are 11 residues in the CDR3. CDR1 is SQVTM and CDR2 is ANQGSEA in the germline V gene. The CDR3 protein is CSFGRGETQYF. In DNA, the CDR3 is TGCAGCTTCGGTCGCGGGGAGACCCAGTACTTC.

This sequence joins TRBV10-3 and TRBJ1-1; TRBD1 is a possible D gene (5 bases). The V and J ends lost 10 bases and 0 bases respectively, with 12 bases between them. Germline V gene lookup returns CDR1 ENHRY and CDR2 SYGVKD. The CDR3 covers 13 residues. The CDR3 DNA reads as TGTGCCACAGAAAGGACAATGAACACTGAAGCTTTCTTT. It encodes CATERTMNTEAFF.

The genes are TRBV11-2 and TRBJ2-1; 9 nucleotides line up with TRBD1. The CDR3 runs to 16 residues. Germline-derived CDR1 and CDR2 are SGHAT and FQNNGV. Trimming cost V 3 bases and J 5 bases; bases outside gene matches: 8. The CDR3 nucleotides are TGTGCCAGCAGCTTGTGGGCGACAGGGGGGCACAATGAGCAGTTCTTC. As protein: CASSLWATGGHNEQFF.

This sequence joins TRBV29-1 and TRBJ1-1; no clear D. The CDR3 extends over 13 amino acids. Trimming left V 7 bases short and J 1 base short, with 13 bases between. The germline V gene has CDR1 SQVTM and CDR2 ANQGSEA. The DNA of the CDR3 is TGCAGCGGATCGACCGGGCAGAACACTGAAGCTTTCTTT. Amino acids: CSGSTGQNTEAFF.